The text below deals with one T cell receptor beta chain. Its antigen remains unidentified. Base qualities are missing; no much larger clone stands one base away. No immune events, such as infections, were documented for the healthy donors during the collection period. Healthy-donor blood repertoires served as a training cohort to calibrate time-dependent variance in a beta-binomial model of T-cell clone differential abundance. The training cohort comprised about ten healthy donors, 3 female and 7 male. On average the donors were 43 years old, and their ages spanned roughly 25 to 70 years. Whole blood was collected from each healthy donor at three time points spaced two weeks apart and obtained from a commercial supplier. For immunosequencing, genomic DNA was extracted from unsorted whole blood. Reading the germline V gene gives CDR1 SGHDN and CDR2 FVKESK. The germline ends are 9 bases apart after V is trimmed by 2 bases and J by 6 bases. The CDR3 holds 13 amino acids from the cysteine to the phenylalanine. Of all the DNA, just the CDR3 is kept, 39 bases in frame from base 1.

The data originate from a study of identifying expanded T cells in peripheral blood (dated by TCRdb to the late 2010s). Context from the whole study: Separate aliquots of the same genomic DNA pool were sequenced to produce technical replicates, and four replicates were compared in pairs.

The investigation overall reported the following: Both the number of clones called differentially abundant and the false-positive rate were significantly reduced by the beta-binomial model across all healthy-donor time intervals. It was expected by the authors that biological variance in healthy repertoires might increase further over much longer intervals, such as months to years. Across all healthy donors, variance in clone template counts between approximately two-week samples was found to increase significantly with total template count. The binomial model flagged about 1.2 differentially abundant clones between technical replicates, compared with about 16 over roughly 2 weeks and 19 over around 4 weeks.

TCRbeta CDR3 regions were profiled by bias-controlled multiplex PCR amplification of genomic DNA with the immunoSEQ Assay. As for how the authors treated the data: The absolute abundance of each unique TCRbeta CDR3 region was quantified after sequences were collapsed and filtered. Two models were used to test differential abundance: a binomial model (Fisher-equivalent) and a beta-binomial model that adds time-dependent variance fitted from healthy donors. Any clone with fewer than 5 combined templates was excluded, and a clone was called differentially abundant if its Benjamini-Hochberg FDR was below 0.01. Using the form v = (b*log(k)+a)^2, the beta-binomial variance was modeled as a function of the total template count across the two samples. Drawn from immuneACCESS, this table holds only the in-frame rearrangements with V and J called that TCRdb kept. Clones are partly lost; checked studies trace under half to an unresolved V gene and leave the rest unexplained. The D gene and trimming were derived from the DNA, and the V and J assignments and clone size from that table. The table for this sample lists about 130,000 clones; around nine tenths of them were counted only once. Of the sample, approximately 8% is held by the ten largest clones.

The chain couples TRBV14 to TRBJ2-3, with the D gene uncertain. Sequencing was performed on blood. The sequence was collected from a person aged 18 to 75 in good health. Read as DNA, the sequence is TGTGCCAGCAGCCAATGGGGAATGGATACGCAGTATTTT. Its translation reads: CASSQWGMDTQYF.